Below, 27 T cell receptor beta chains from the same sample are listed, as sequenced in a study of blood T cell repertoires in COVID-19. Using immunoSEQ multiplex PCR, the repertoire was profiled, and TCRdb retains in-frame clones only, with some absent. The table lists 60,000 to 85,000 clones, more than 75% of them singletons. The sequenced sample consisted of peripheral blood. The source is a woman aged 55-75 years with acute or convalescent COVID-19.

V is TRBV7-9 and J is TRBJ2-3; 9 bases are a match to TRBD2. CDR3 length: 14 residues. V trimming: 4 bases; J trimming: 5 bases; junction bases outside the gene matches: 4. The germline V gene has CDR1 SEHNR and CDR2 FQNEAQ (reference sequence). CDR3 nucleotide sequence: TGTGCCAGCAGCTCTAGCGGGGCTTTAGATACGCAGTATTTT. This encodes CASSSSGALDTQYF. Full variable domain (remainder filled in from reference TRBV7-9 and TRBJ2-3): DTGVSQNPRHKITKRGQNVTFRCDPISEHNRLYWYRQTLGQGPEFLTYFQNEAQLEKSRLLSDRFSAERPKGSFSTLEIQRTEQGDSAMYLCASSSSGALDTQYFGPGTRLTVL.

The V call is TRBV2, the J call TRBJ2-7, with D tentatively TRBD2 (6 bases). V was clipped by 6 bases and J by 3 bases, with 12 bases between them. Germline CDR1 SNHLY, CDR2 FYNNEI. CDR3 length equals 13 residues. The CDR3: CASSRDGGYEQYF. CDR3 bases: TGTGCCAGCAGCCGGGACGGGGGCTACGAGCAGTACTTC.

This sequence joins TRBV7-3 and TRBJ2-2, with 13 positions matching TRBD2. With V trimmed by 3 bases and J by 3 bases, 4 bases remained unmatched. CDR3 length: 17 amino acids. CDR1 and CDR2 (germline): SGHTA, FQGTGA. The CDR3 nucleotides read TGTGCCAGCAGCTTGTGGACTAGCGGGGGCTACACCGGGGAGCTGTTTTTT. Translation gives CASSLWTSGGYTGELFF.

The chain has TRBV6-4 and TRBJ2-3, with 7 bases lining up with TRBD2. CDR1 and CDR2 (germline): MRHNA, SNTAGT. CDR3 length: 14 residues. The V segment lost 3 bases and the J segment 1 base; nucleotides outside the gene matches: 1. The chain's CDR3 is CASSEGGGTDTQYF. DNA for the CDR3: TGTGCCAGCAGTGAGGGGGGGGGCACAGATACGCAGTATTTT.

This chain links TRBV7-9 with TRBJ1-1, with 7 bases identical to TRBD1. The CDR3 runs 14 residues. CDR1 is SEHNR, CDR2 FQNEAQ, per germline (reference sequence). V gave up 7 bases and J gave up 7 bases; unmatched junction bases: 12. The chain's CDR3 is CASILQQGSFEAFF. CDR3 DNA: TGTGCCAGCATCCTGCAACAGGGGAGTTTTGAAGCTTTCTTT.

The genes are TRBV11-2 and TRBJ1-1; 8 nucleotides agree with TRBD1. V lost 5 bases to trimming and J lost 5 bases; unmatched junction nucleotides: 13. This CDR3 is built from 16 residues. Germline CDR1 is SGHAT and CDR2 is FQNNGV. This CDR3 is CASSPRRQGRDTEAFF. In DNA form, the CDR3 reads TGTGCCAGCAGCCCCAGGAGACAGGGGCGAGATACTGAAGCTTTCTTT.

The CDR3 region is CASSDSYGTSGGDNYNEQFF. The CDR3 DNA is TGTGCCAGCAGTGACTCTTATGGGACTAGCGGGGGGGATAACTACAATGAGCAGTTCTTC. This chain links TRBV6-4 with TRBJ2-1, with 16 bases aligning to TRBD2. Germline loops: CDR1 MRHNA, CDR2 SNTAGT. J lost 3 bases, V lost 0 bases, and 8 bases had no gene match. The CDR3 is 20 residues long.

This rearrangement joins TRBV9 to TRBJ1-2, with 7 nucleotides matching TRBD1. The ends lost 0 bases at V and 4 bases at J; junction bases unmatched: 3. This CDR3 has 14 residues. Germline V gene sequence: CDR1 SGDLS, CDR2 YYNGEE. In nucleotides, the CDR3 is TGTGCCAGCAGCGTAGGACAGGGCGTCTATGGCTACACCTTC. Protein product: CASSVGQGVYGYTF. Together with reference TRBV9 and TRBJ1-2, the CDR3 gives the full variable domain: DSGVTQTPKHLITATGQRVTLRCSPRSGDLSVYWYQQSLDQGLQFLIQYYNGEERAKGNILERFSAQQFPDLHSELNLSSLELGDSALYFCASSVGQGVYGYTFGSGTRLTVV.

This clone was seen a handful of times. The chain links TRBV7-3 to TRBJ2-2, with a possible D match to TRBD2 (6 bases). The CDR3 has 15 amino acids. CDR1 SGHTA and CDR2 FQGTGA come from the germline V gene. V was clipped by 6 bases and J by 7 bases, with 18 bases between them. The CDR3 bases are TGTGCCAGCAGTTTGGACTCCGCAGCGGGCGGGGAGCTGTTTTTT. The encoded protein is CASSLDSAAGGELFF.

The chain joins TRBV6-4 to TRBJ2-2; 9 bases align to TRBD1. The V and J ends lost 5 bases and 4 bases, in that order; junction bases with no gene match: 5. The CDR3 contains 15 residues. Germline values: CDR1 MRHNA, CDR2 SNTAGT. The CDR3 loop is CASSLGTGITGELFF. In DNA, the CDR3 is TGTGCCAGCAGTCTCGGGACAGGGATCACCGGGGAGCTGTTTTTT.

J is TRBJ2-5 and V is TRBV4-3; the match to TRBD2 covers 8 bases. The CDR3 has 16 amino acids. Germline V gene data show CDR1 as LGHNA and CDR2 as YSLEER. With 3 bases clipped from V and 0 bases from J, the junction kept 6 bases outside the gene matches. Here the CDR3 reads CASSHPAGGDQETQYF. The CDR3, as DNA: TGCGCCAGCAGCCATCCCGCCGGGGGGGACCAAGAGACCCAGTACTTC.

The chain recombines TRBV23-1 with TRBJ1-1, with no clear D. TRBV23-1 counts as an open reading frame of uncertain function. Trimming removed 4 bases from V and 0 bases from J, with 9 bases in between. The CDR3 is 14 amino acids. This chain's CDR3 is CASSLYRMNTEAFF. The DNA of the CDR3 is TGCGCCAGCAGTCTTTACAGAATGAACACTGAAGCTTTCTTT.

J is TRBJ1-5 and V is TRBV28, with 7 bases that match TRBD1. V lost 3 bases and J lost 5; bases outside the gene matches: 7. The germline gives CDR1 MDHEN, CDR2 SYDVKM. This CDR3 is 15 amino acids long. The CDR3 is CASSLGRGIYQPQHF. CDR3 DNA: TGTGCCAGCAGTTTGGGCAGGGGGATCTATCAGCCCCAGCATTTT.

This chain joins TRBV5-1 and TRBJ2-5; D possibly corresponds to TRBD2 (5 bases). The CDR3 is 14 amino acids. Germline V gene lookup returns CDR1 SGHRS and CDR2 YFSETQ. The V end lost 3 bases, the J end lost 4 bases, and 13 bases lay between the germline ends. The DNA for the CDR3 is TGCGCCAGCAGCTCCACCGGGAATTCAGAGACCCAGTACTTC. Its translation is CASSSTGNSETQYF.

The chain carries TRBV7-2 and TRBJ2-5, with D possibly TRBD2 on 5 matching bases. This CDR3 spans 13 amino acids. Trimming pared 6 bases from V and 3 bases from J, leaving 11 bases between. Germline V lookup: CDR1 SGHTA, CDR2 FQGNSA. The DNA of the CDR3 is TGTGCCAGCAGGGACTGGCTAGAAGAGACCCAGTACTTC. It translates to CASRDWLEETQYF.

The J gene is TRBJ1-1, the V gene TRBV4-2, with 7 nucleotides matching TRBD1. The CDR3 has 13 residues. V gave up 8 bases and J gave up 1 base; unmatched junction bases: 4. Germline lookup yields CDR1 LGHNA and CDR2 YNFKEQ. In nucleotides, the CDR3 is TGTGCCAGCGGGGGACAGCAGAACACTGAAGCTTTCTTT. It specifies CASGGQQNTEAFF.

This clone is termed medium-sized. In nucleotides, the CDR3 is TGTGCCAGCAGTGAAAACAGGGGAGGCCAGCCCCAGCATTTT. Translation: CASSENRGGQPQHF. The V gene is TRBV6-4, the J gene TRBJ1-5; the match to TRBD1 covers 7 bases. This CDR3 has 14 residues. The germline CDR1 and CDR2 sequences are MRHNA and SNTAGT. V lost 3 bases to trimming and J lost 7 bases; unmatched junction nucleotides: 6.

V usage is TRBV10-3 and J usage is TRBJ1-4; 10 nucleotides agree with TRBD1. CDR3 length: 16 residues. Germline CDR1 and CDR2: ENHRY and SYGVKD. Germline trimming cut 10 bases from V and 8 bases from J; bases unmatched to any gene: 16. CDR3 DNA: TGTGCCACCCGAGACAGGGGGCGATCCTCAGGCGAAAAACTGTTTTTT. Protein product: CATRDRGRSSGEKLFF.

The gene calls are TRBV19 and TRBJ2-3; the D gene is possibly TRBD2 (6 bases). V was clipped by 3 bases and J by 5 bases, with 18 bases between them. This CDR3 spans 16 amino acids. CDR1 and CDR2 (germline): LNHDA, SQIVND (reference sequence). DNA for the CDR3: TGTGCCAGTAGTATTGGCGGGATGTCTATCAAAGATACGCAGTATTTT. It yields the protein CASSIGGMSIKDTQYF.

V gene TRBV7-6 combines with J gene TRBJ2-7; D possibly corresponds to TRBD2 (6 bases). Germline V CDR1 and CDR2: SGHVS, FNYEAQ. CDR3 length equals 13 residues. V lost 1 base and J 3 bases, leaving 7 bases between the germline ends. DNA of the CDR3: TGTGCCAGCAGCTTAGGACTAGGCTACGAGCAGTACTTC. Its protein is CASSLGLGYEQYF.

This sequence joins TRBV9 and TRBJ1-2; D gene uncertain. This CDR3 region has 13 residues. CDR1 is SGDLS and CDR2 is YYNGEE in the germline V gene. The ends were cut back, 1 base at V and 4 bases at J, with 8 bases in the middle. The DNA for the CDR3 is TGTGCCAGCAGCGTATCGCGGGCCTATGGCTACACCTTC. This encodes CASSVSRAYGYTF.

This sequence joins TRBV5-4 and TRBJ1-2; TRBD1 aligns across 8 bases. V lost 3 bases and J lost 5; bases outside the gene matches: 9. Germline V lookup: CDR1 SGHNT, CDR2 YYREEE (reference sequence). The CDR3 is 15 amino acids. The DNA of the CDR3 is TGTGCCAGCAGCTCCGGGACAGGCCCCGAGTATGGCTACACCTTC. Its protein is CASSSGTGPEYGYTF.

Here the CDR3 DNA reads TGTGCCAGCAGTTCTTACACAGGGGGCGGGGAGACCCAGTACTTC. Protein sequence: CASSSYTGGGETQYF. This chain uses TRBV28 with TRBJ2-5; 9 bases are shared with TRBD1. The CDR3 length is 15 residues. Unmatched junction bases numbered 8, after V lost 4 bases and J lost 5 bases. Germline CDR1 is MDHEN and CDR2 is SYDVKM.

This sequence joins TRBV7-9 and TRBJ1-5, with D uncertain. Per germline, CDR1 SEHNR and CDR2 FQNEAQ (reference sequence). This CDR3 has 12 amino acids. Deletions cut 3 bases from V and 7 bases from J, with 7 bases between. The CDR3 is CASSFKAQPQHF. The CDR3 DNA is TGTGCCAGCAGCTTTAAAGCCCAGCCCCAGCATTTT. Filled out from reference TRBV7-9 and TRBJ1-5, the complete variable domain reads DTGVSQNPRHKITKRGQNVTFRCDPISEHNRLYWYRQTLGQGPEFLTYFQNEAQLEKSRLLSDRFSAERPKGSFSTLEIQRTEQGDSAMYLCASSFKAQPQHFGDGTRLSIL.

The chain is built from TRBV6-6 and TRBJ1-5, with a possible D match to TRBD1 (5 bases). V was clipped by 5 bases and J by 11 bases, with 25 bases between them. Germline CDR1 is MNHNY and CDR2 is SVGAGI (reference sequence). The CDR3 contains 16 residues. The CDR3, as DNA: TGTGCCAGCAGTGGATATTTGGGGGGAGGCTTAGGGTCCCAGCATTTT. Amino acids: CASSGYLGGGLGSQHF.

J is TRBJ1-2 and V is TRBV5-1, with 9 bases matching TRBD1. This CDR3 region has 14 residues. Germline loops: CDR1 SGHRS, CDR2 YFSETQ. The V and J ends lost 0 bases and 4 bases, in that order; junction bases with no gene match: 1. The DNA for the CDR3 is TGCGCCAGCAGCTTGGCGGACAGGGGCTATGGCTACACCTTC. Translating gives CASSLADRGYGYTF.

The rearrangement joins TRBV9 to TRBJ2-3; 7 nucleotides line up with TRBD2. V shed 4 bases and J 0 bases; nucleotides not matched to a gene: 8. Germline V gives CDR1 SGDLS, CDR2 YYNGEE. This CDR3 has 16 amino acids. CDR3 region: CASSSLTSASTDTQYF. The CDR3 region has the DNA TGTGCCAGCAGCTCCCTCACTAGCGCAAGCACAGATACGCAGTATTTT.